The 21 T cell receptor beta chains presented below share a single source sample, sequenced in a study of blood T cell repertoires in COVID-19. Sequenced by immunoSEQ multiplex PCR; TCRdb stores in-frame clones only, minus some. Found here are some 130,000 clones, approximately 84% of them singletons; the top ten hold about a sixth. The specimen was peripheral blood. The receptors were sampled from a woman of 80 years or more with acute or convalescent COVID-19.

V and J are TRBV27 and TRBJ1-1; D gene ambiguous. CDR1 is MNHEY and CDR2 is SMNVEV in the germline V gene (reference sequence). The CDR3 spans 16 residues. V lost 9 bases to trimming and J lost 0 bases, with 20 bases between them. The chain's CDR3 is CASRSGLSAMNTEAFF. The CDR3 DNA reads TGTGCCAGTCGCAGCGGACTAAGCGCAATGAACACTGAAGCTTTCTTT.

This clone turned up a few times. CDR3: CASSFVGGLKDEQYF. DNA of the CDR3: TGTGCCAGCAGCTTTGTTGGGGGCTTGAAGGACGAGCAGTACTTC. This chain joins TRBV7-2 and TRBJ2-7, with D perhaps matching TRBD1 (6 bases). Germline V gene lookup returns CDR1 SGHTA and CDR2 FQGNSA. The CDR3 is 15 residues long. Trimming left V 3 bases short and J 5 bases short, with 17 bases between.

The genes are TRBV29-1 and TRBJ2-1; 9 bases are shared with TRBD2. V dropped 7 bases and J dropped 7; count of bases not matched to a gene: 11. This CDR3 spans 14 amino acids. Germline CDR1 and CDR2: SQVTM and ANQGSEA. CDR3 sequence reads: CSGSGTSTRNEQFF. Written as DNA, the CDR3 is TGCAGCGGGTCCGGGACTAGCACTAGAAATGAGCAGTTCTTC.

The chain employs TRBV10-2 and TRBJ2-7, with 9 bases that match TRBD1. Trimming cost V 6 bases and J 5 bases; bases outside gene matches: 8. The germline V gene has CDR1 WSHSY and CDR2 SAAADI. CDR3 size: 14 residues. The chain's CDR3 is CASSGDRVVHEQYF. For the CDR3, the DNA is TGCGCCAGCAGCGGGGACAGGGTGGTCCACGAGCAGTACTTC.

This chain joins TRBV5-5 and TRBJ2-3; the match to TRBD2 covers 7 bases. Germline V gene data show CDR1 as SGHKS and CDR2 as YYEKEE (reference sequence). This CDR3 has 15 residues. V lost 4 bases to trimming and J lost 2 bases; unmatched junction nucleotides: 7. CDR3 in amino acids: CASSLQREVTDTQYF. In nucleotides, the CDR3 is TGTGCCAGCAGCCTTCAGCGGGAAGTCACAGATACGCAGTATTTT. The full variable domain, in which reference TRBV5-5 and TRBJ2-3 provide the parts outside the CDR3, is DAGVTQSPTHLIKTRGQQVTLRCSPISGHKSVSWYQQVLGQGPQFIFQYYEKEERGRGNFPDRFSARQFPNYSSELNVNALLLGDSALYLCASSLQREVTDTQYFGPGTRLTVL.

The CDR3: CASSEGGTRGETQYF. CDR3 bases: TGCGCCAGCAGTGAGGGTGGGACTAGAGGAGAGACCCAGTACTTC. The chain recombines TRBV10-1 with TRBJ2-5, with 8 nucleotides matching TRBD2. The germline gives CDR1 WNHNN, CDR2 SYGVQD (reference sequence). CDR3 length: 15 amino acids. J was trimmed by 4 bases and V by 2 bases; bases with no gene match: 6.

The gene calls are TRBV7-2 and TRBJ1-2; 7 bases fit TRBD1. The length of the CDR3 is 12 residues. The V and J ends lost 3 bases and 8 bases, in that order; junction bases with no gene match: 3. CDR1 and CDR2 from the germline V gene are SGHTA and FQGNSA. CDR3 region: CASSFNRGGYTF. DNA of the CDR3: TGTGCCAGCAGCTTTAACAGGGGAGGCTACACCTTC.

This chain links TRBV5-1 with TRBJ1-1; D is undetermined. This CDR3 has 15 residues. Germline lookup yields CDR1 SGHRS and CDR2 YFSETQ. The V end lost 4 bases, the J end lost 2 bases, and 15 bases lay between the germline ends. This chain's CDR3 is CASSAREGGNTEAFF. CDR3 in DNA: TGCGCCAGCAGCGCTCGCGAAGGCGGAAACACTGAAGCTTTCTTT.

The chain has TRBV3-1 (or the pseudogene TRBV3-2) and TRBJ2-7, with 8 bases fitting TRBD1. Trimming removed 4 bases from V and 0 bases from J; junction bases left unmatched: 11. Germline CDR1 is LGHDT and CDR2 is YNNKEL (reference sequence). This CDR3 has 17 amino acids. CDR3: CASSPYWTGSSSYEQYF. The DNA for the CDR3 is TGTGCCAGCAGCCCCTACTGGACAGGGTCGAGCTCCTACGAGCAGTACTTC.

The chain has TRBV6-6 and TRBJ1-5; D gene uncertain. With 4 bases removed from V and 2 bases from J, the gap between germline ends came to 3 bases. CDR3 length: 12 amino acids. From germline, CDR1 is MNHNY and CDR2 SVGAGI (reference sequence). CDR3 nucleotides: TGTGCCAGCAGTTCGGGCAATCAGCCCCAGCATTTT. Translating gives CASSSGNQPQHF.

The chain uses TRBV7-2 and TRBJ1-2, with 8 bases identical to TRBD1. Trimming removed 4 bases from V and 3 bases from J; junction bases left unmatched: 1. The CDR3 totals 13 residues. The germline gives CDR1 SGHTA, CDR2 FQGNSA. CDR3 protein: CASSSQGDYGYTF. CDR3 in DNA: TGTGCCAGCAGCTCACAGGGGGACTATGGCTACACCTTC. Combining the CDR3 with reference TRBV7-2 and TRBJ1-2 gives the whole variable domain GAGVSQSPSNKVTEKGKDVELRCDPISGHTALYWYRQSLGQGLEFLIYFQGNSAPDKSGLPSDRFSAERTGGSVSTLTIQRTQQEDSAVYLCASSSQGDYGYTFGSGTRLTVV.

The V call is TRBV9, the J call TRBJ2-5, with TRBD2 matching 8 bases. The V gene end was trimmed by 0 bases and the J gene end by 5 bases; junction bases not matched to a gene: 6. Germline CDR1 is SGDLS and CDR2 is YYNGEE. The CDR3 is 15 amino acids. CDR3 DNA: TGTGCCAGCAGCGTAGCGATAGCGGGAACTGAGACCCAGTACTTC. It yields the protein CASSVAIAGTETQYF. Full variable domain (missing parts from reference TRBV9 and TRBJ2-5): DSGVTQTPKHLITATGQRVTLRCSPRSGDLSVYWYQQSLDQGLQFLIQYYNGEERAKGNILERFSAQQFPDLHSELNLSSLELGDSALYFCASSVAIAGTETQYFGPGTRLLVL.

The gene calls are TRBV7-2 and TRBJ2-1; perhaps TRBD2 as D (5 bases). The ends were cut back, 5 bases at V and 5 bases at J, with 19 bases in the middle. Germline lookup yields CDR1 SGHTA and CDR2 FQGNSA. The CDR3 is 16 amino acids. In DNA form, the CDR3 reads TGTGCCAGCAGCCCCATACTCGGACTGGGAAACAATGAGCAGTTCTTC. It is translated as CASSPILGLGNNEQFF.

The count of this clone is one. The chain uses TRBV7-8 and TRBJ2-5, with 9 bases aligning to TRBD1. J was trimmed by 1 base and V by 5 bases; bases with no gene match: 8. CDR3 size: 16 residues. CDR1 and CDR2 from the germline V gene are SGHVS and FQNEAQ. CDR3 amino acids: CASSRGDRASQETQYF. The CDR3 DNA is TGTGCCAGCAGCCGAGGGGACAGGGCCAGCCAAGAGACCCAGTACTTC.

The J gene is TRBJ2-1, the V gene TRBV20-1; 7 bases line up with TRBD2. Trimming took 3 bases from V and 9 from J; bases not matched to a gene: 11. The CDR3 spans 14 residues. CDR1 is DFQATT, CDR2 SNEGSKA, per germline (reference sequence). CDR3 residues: CSASPGGRGIEQFF. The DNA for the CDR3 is TGCAGTGCTAGTCCGGGAGGCCGGGGCATTGAGCAGTTCTTC.

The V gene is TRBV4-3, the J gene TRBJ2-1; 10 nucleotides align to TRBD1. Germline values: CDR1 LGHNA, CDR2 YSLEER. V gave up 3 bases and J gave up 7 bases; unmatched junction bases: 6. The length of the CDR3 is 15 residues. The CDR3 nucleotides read TGCGCCAGCAGCCATGGGACAGGGGAGCGTAATGAGCAGTTCTTC. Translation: CASSHGTGERNEQFF.

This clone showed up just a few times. The CDR3: CASTGQGGPYNEQFF. The CDR3 region has the DNA TGTGCCAGCACCGGACAGGGGGGACCCTACAATGAGCAGTTCTTC. The chain combines TRBV5-4 with TRBJ2-1, with 10 bases lining up with TRBD1. Germline lookup yields CDR1 SGHNT and CDR2 YYREEE (reference sequence). V trimming: 6 bases; J trimming: 2 bases; junction bases outside the gene matches: 5. The CDR3 has 15 residues.

The CDR3 nucleotides read TGTGCCAGCAGCCAAGAGAGGACAGGAGCGTTCTCCTACGAGCAGTACTTC. This translates into CASSQERTGAFSYEQYF. The rearrangement links TRBV3-1 (or the pseudogene TRBV3-2) to TRBJ2-7, with TRBD1 matching over 7 bases. Germline V gene data show CDR1 as LGHDT and CDR2 as YNNKEL (reference sequence). This CDR3 is built from 17 residues. V lost 0 bases, J lost 0 bases, and 8 bases stayed unmatched.

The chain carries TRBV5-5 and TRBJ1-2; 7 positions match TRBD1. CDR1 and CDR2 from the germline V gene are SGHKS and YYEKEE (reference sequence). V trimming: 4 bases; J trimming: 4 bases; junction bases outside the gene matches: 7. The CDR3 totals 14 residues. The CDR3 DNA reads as TGTGCCAGCAGCCCCCAGACAGGGATCTATGGCTACACCTTC. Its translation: CASSPQTGIYGYTF.

CDR3 coding DNA: TGCGCCAGCAGCCAACACGGGACTAGCGGCCTCGAAGAGACCCAGTACTTC. This encodes CASSQHGTSGLEETQYF. This chain uses TRBV4-1 with TRBJ2-5; the match to TRBD2 covers 11 bases. CDR3 length equals 17 residues. CDR1 is MGHRA and CDR2 is YSYEKL in the germline V gene. V was clipped by 2 bases and J by 3 bases; unmatched bases: 8.

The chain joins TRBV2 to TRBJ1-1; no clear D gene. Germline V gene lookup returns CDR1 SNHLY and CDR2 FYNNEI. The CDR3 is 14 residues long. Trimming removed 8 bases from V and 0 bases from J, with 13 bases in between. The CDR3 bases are TGTGCCAGCGATACAGAGTGGATGAACACTGAAGCTTTCTTT. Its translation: CASDTEWMNTEAFF.